A selection of T cell receptor beta chains follows, all from one sample in a study of blood T cell repertoires in COVID-19. Generated by immunoSEQ multiplex PCR, the TCRdb table keeps only in-frame clones and is missing some. The sample carries 200,000 to 250,000 clones, around 89% recorded once. Sequencing was performed on PBMCs or T cells enriched from blood (not recorded which). The receptors were sampled from a man aged 25 to 40 who had been exposed to COVID-19. Both conserved end residues are part of each CDR3. Each record gives: clone size, V gene, J gene, CDR3 protein. Part of the rows lack a size; the others show once, few, many or a class for expanded clones.

clone_size: .
v_call: TRBV18
j_call: TRBJ2-2
cdr3_aa: CASSPSGGPNTGELFF

clone_size: .
v_call: TRBV14
j_call: TRBJ1-6
cdr3_aa: CASSPQGGFAPLHF

clone_size: .
v_call: TRBV19
j_call: TRBJ2-1
cdr3_aa: CASNPQPSSYNEQFF

clone_size: .
v_call: TRBV11-2
j_call: TRBJ2-1
cdr3_aa: CASSGGEWGSSYNEQFF

clone_size: .
v_call: TRBV5-1
j_call: TRBJ1-2
cdr3_aa: CASSPTGPTYGYTF

clone_size: .
v_call: TRBV7-6
j_call: TRBJ1-1
cdr3_aa: CASSLARDSNTEAFF

clone_size: .
v_call: TRBV6-2/TRBV6-3
j_call: TRBJ1-3
cdr3_aa: CASSPTGLGGNTIYF

clone_size: .
v_call: TRBV7-6
j_call: TRBJ1-4
cdr3_aa: CASSLGSRVATNEKLFF

clone_size: .
v_call: TRBV5-4
j_call: TRBJ2-3
cdr3_aa: CASSPWTEGTDTQYF

clone_size: .
v_call: TRBV7-9
j_call: TRBJ1-3
cdr3_aa: CASSPPGSGNTIYF

clone_size: .
v_call: TRBV19
j_call: TRBJ2-3
cdr3_aa: CASSSFRDRGTDTQYF

clone_size: .
v_call: TRBV19
j_call: TRBJ2-5
cdr3_aa: CASSNNVGDPWAQYF

clone_size: .
v_call: TRBV5-8
j_call: TRBJ1-2
cdr3_aa: CASGGGVWYGYTF

clone_size: .
v_call: TRBV5-4
j_call: TRBJ2-3
cdr3_aa: CASSLAGGGGTQYF

clone_size: .
v_call: TRBV10-3
j_call: TRBJ2-1
cdr3_aa: CAISSTGGPYNEQFF

clone_size: .
v_call: TRBV7-2
j_call: TRBJ1-5
cdr3_aa: CASSLGGFNQPQHF

clone_size: .
v_call: TRBV5-6
j_call: TRBJ1-5
cdr3_aa: CASSLGTAVDQPQHF

clone_size: .
v_call: TRBV30
j_call: TRBJ1-4
cdr3_aa: CAWSVNLKLFF

clone_size: .
v_call: TRBV6-1
j_call: TRBJ1-5
cdr3_aa: CASSENRSNQPQHF

clone_size: .
v_call: TRBV19
j_call: TRBJ1-6
cdr3_aa: CASRNRGGQGSYNSPLHF

clone_size: .
v_call: TRBV6-6
j_call: TRBJ2-7
cdr3_aa: CASRQTGTRAPYEQYF

clone_size: .
v_call: TRBV7-9
j_call: TRBJ1-1
cdr3_aa: CASSREGAGAFF

clone_size: .
v_call: TRBV5-1
j_call: TRBJ1-5
cdr3_aa: CASSAGGADQPQHF

clone_size: once
v_call: TRBV10-3
j_call: TRBJ2-3
cdr3_aa: CAIRAGTSGTDTQYF

clone_size: .
v_call: TRBV11-2
j_call: TRBJ2-6
cdr3_aa: CASSVAGQLSGANVLTF

clone_size: .
v_call: TRBV18
j_call: TRBJ2-1
cdr3_aa: CASSTWTGSTYNEQFF

clone_size: .
v_call: TRBV2
j_call: TRBJ1-2
cdr3_aa: CASSPHRWPGEYGYTF

clone_size: .
v_call: TRBV3-1/TRBV3-2
j_call: TRBJ2-3
cdr3_aa: CASSPGASTDTQYF

clone_size: .
v_call: TRBV2
j_call: TRBJ2-5
cdr3_aa: CASSVRAGGAETQYF

clone_size: .
v_call: TRBV19
j_call: TRBJ2-5
cdr3_aa: CASSIAAGGPLLRETQYF

clone_size: .
v_call: TRBV7-3
j_call: TRBJ1-1
cdr3_aa: CASSRDRNTEAFF

clone_size: .
v_call: TRBV10-1
j_call: TRBJ1-4
cdr3_aa: CASSERDKNEKLFF

clone_size: .
v_call: TRBV19
j_call: TRBJ1-5
cdr3_aa: CASRPQRGSVNNQPQHF

clone_size: once
v_call: TRBV6-4
j_call: TRBJ1-2
cdr3_aa: CASKGSSQEVGYTF

clone_size: .
v_call: TRBV6-5
j_call: TRBJ2-7
cdr3_aa: CASATDRDRGPQYF

clone_size: .
v_call: TRBV7-3
j_call: TRBJ2-7
cdr3_aa: CASSSFPGGYEQYF

clone_size: .
v_call: TRBV6-2/TRBV6-3
j_call: TRBJ2-3
cdr3_aa: CASSYATSSQVNTDTQYF

clone_size: .
v_call: TRBV7-7
j_call: TRBJ2-1
cdr3_aa: CASSPGQGAHNEQFF

clone_size: .
v_call: TRBV3-1/TRBV3-2
j_call: TRBJ2-7
cdr3_aa: CASSQVRQHHEQYF

clone_size: few
v_call: TRBV12-3/TRBV12-4
j_call: TRBJ2-5
cdr3_aa: CASSLGGWETQYF

clone_size: .
v_call: TRBV5-1
j_call: TRBJ2-7
cdr3_aa: CASSRNPDRYEQYF

clone_size: .
v_call: TRBV19
j_call: TRBJ2-2
cdr3_aa: CASSKLANMGSGELFF

clone_size: .
v_call: TRBV25-1
j_call: TRBJ1-2
cdr3_aa: CASSIATFGYGYTF

clone_size: .
v_call: TRBV3-1/TRBV3-2
j_call: TRBJ1-3
cdr3_aa: CASSRGPPPPGNTIYF

clone_size: .
v_call: TRBV13
j_call: TRBJ1-1
cdr3_aa: CASSLGLRGGGAFF

clone_size: .
v_call: TRBV20-1
j_call: TRBJ2-1
cdr3_aa: CSASLGLEVSYNEQFF

clone_size: .
v_call: TRBV5-5
j_call: TRBJ1-3
cdr3_aa: CASREDRYSGNTIYF

clone_size: .
v_call: TRBV6-2/TRBV6-3
j_call: TRBJ1-2
cdr3_aa: CASSWGTPNYGYTF

clone_size: .
v_call: TRBV18
j_call: TRBJ1-2
cdr3_aa: CASSPGQDSYGYTF

clone_size: .
v_call: TRBV5-1
j_call: TRBJ2-1
cdr3_aa: CASRTSGVVSEQFF

clone_size: few
v_call: TRBV12-5
j_call: TRBJ2-5
cdr3_aa: CASGLLGYQETQYF

clone_size: .
v_call: TRBV4-3
j_call: TRBJ1-4
cdr3_aa: CASSQEGQEALSNEKLFF

clone_size: .
v_call: TRBV2
j_call: TRBJ2-7
cdr3_aa: CASNGDRAYEQYF

clone_size: .
v_call: TRBV7-2
j_call: TRBJ2-7
cdr3_aa: CASNRGVVPGEQYF

clone_size: .
v_call: TRBV20-1
j_call: TRBJ2-3
cdr3_aa: CSASPAGGGTDTQYF

clone_size: .
v_call: TRBV29-1
j_call: TRBJ2-4
cdr3_aa: CSVEELRDLNIQYF

clone_size: .
v_call: TRBV3-1/TRBV3-2
j_call: TRBJ2-7
cdr3_aa: CASSQERRTASYEQYF

clone_size: few
v_call: TRBV11-3
j_call: TRBJ2-2
cdr3_aa: CASSPQGLNTGELFF

clone_size: .
v_call: TRBV19
j_call: TRBJ1-2
cdr3_aa: CASNPTGVGDGYTF

clone_size: .
v_call: TRBV7-9
j_call: TRBJ2-3
cdr3_aa: CASRHRVTGTDTQYF